The 28 T cell receptor beta chains in this list originate from one sample, sequenced in a study of cytomegalovirus exposure and HLA in healthy donors. The PCR used 60 Vbeta and 13 Jbeta primers. The data were produced by immunoSEQ multiplex PCR, yet TCRdb's version contains in-frame clones alone and is incomplete. This table has 120,000 to 150,000 clones, over 75% appearing once. The sample taken for sequencing was PBMCs. These receptors all stem from a man aged 25-40 years in good health and CMV-seropositive.

This chain joins TRBV2 and TRBJ2-5; no definite D call. With the DNA end fitting TRBJ2-7 better, the J assignment may be wrong. The CDR3 is 11 residues long. The germline V gene encodes CDR1 SNHLY and CDR2 FYNNEI. CDR3 DNA: TGTGCCAGCACCCTAAACCACGAGCAGTACTTC. Residues: CASTLNHEQYF.

A remark on this clone: The same CDR3 is also encoded by other DNA sequences in this sample. J is TRBJ1-1 and V is TRBV21-1. TRBV21-1 is marked as a pseudogene. This CDR3 region has 17 residues. The CDR3 loop is CASSKATPGLLNTEAFF. The DNA for the CDR3 is TGTGCCAGCAGCAAAGCTACTCCGGGACTCTTGAACACTGAAGCTTTCTTT.

V and J are TRBV6-5 and TRBJ1-1, with a possible D match to TRBD1 (5 bases). CDR3 length: 13 amino acids. Germline loops: CDR1 MNHEY, CDR2 SVGAGI. Trimming took off 0 bases at V and 5 bases at J, with 7 bases between the two ends. The CDR3 DNA reads TGTGCCAGCAGTTACTCTCGGGGGACTGAAGCTTTCTTT. It is translated as CASSYSRGTEAFF.

The rearrangement joins TRBV5-1 to TRBJ1-4; D not resolved. This CDR3 comprises 14 residues. The germline V and J ends were trimmed by 0 bases and 8 bases, with 11 bases remaining between them. Germline lookup yields CDR1 SGHRS and CDR2 YFSETQ. This CDR3 is CASSLDGSGEKLFF. CDR3 bases: TGCGCCAGCAGCTTGGATGGGAGTGGGGAAAAACTGTTTTTT.

This clone was recorded a few times. The rearrangement joins TRBV18 to TRBJ1-5; D is unclear. With 2 bases removed from V and 0 bases from J, the gap between germline ends came to 5 bases. CDR1 is KGHSH, CDR2 LQKENI, per germline. CDR3 size: 14 residues. The CDR3 DNA sequence: TGTGCCAGCTCACCAGGCCATAGCAATCAGCCCCAGCATTTT. Translating gives CASSPGHSNQPQHF. Together with reference TRBV18 and TRBJ1-5, the CDR3 gives the full variable domain: NAGVMQNPRHLVRRRGQEARLRCSPMKGHSHVYWYRQLPEEGLKFMVYLQKENIIDESGMPKERFSAEFPKEGPSILRIQQVVRGDSAAYFCASSPGHSNQPQHFGDGTRLSIL.

V and J are TRBV5-6 and TRBJ2-2, with D perhaps TRBD1 (6 bases). V was trimmed by 0 bases and J by 0 bases, leaving 15 bases between them. The CDR3 covers 18 residues. Looked up from germline, CDR1 is SGHDT and CDR2 is YYEEEE. The DNA for the CDR3 is TGTGCCAGCAGCTTGGTGGGGGCCTCTTTCGCGAACACCGGGGAGCTGTTTTTT. This codes for CASSLVGASFANTGELFF.

Turning to this clone: The junction does not match germline at one end; this may be a read error. V is TRBV27 and J is TRBJ2-6; possible D gene TRBD1, 5 bases. Germline loops: CDR1 MNHEY, CDR2 SMNVEV (reference sequence). The CDR3 has 14 amino acids. Here the CDR3 DNA reads TGTGCCAGCAGTTCCAGCTCTGGGGCCAACGGCCTGACTTTC. This encodes CASSSSSGANGLTF.

This chain uses TRBV10-1 with TRBJ2-5, with TRBD2 identical over 12 bases. The trim removed 6 bases at V and 11 bases at J, leaving 13 bases unmatched. Germline CDR1 is WNHNN and CDR2 is SYGVQD (reference sequence). The CDR3 covers 15 residues. CDR3 coding DNA: TGCGCCAGCAGCCTGGGACTAGCGGGCCCCCAGGAGCAGTACTTC. Its protein is CASSLGLAGPQEQYF.

This chain links TRBV15 with TRBJ1-5; D ambiguous. Trimming shortened V by 0 bases and J by 3 bases, and 9 bases separated the two germline ends. Germline loops: CDR1 LNHNV, CDR2 YYDKDF (reference sequence). The CDR3 runs to 15 residues. The CDR3 here is CATSRDLALNQPQHF. The CDR3 bases are TGTGCCACCAGCAGAGATTTAGCCCTCAATCAGCCCCAGCATTTT. Full variable domain (rest looked up from reference TRBV15 and TRBJ1-5): DAMVIQNPRYQVTQFGKPVTLSCSQTLNHNVMYWYQQKSSQAPKLLFHYYDKDFNNEADTPDNFQSRRPNTSFCFLDIRSPGLGDTAMYLCATSRDLALNQPQHFGDGTRLSIL.

The CDR3 here is CASSLGQGADYEQYF. DNA of the CDR3: TGTGCCAGCAGCCTCGGACAGGGGGCGGACTACGAGCAGTACTTC. This rearrangement joins TRBV7-9 to TRBJ2-7, with 11 bases fitting TRBD1. Germline V gene data show CDR1 as SEHNR and CDR2 as FQNEAQ (reference sequence). The CDR3 has 15 residues. J was trimmed by 3 bases and V by 5 bases; bases with no gene match: 6.

The CDR3 loop reads CASSQGLTGAGELFF. The CDR3 DNA follows: TGTGCCAGCAGTCAGGGTTTAACGGGAGCTGGGGAGCTGTTTTTT. The chain carries TRBV28 and TRBJ2-2; maybe TRBD2 (6 bases). Germline V gene data show CDR1 as MDHEN and CDR2 as SYDVKM. The CDR3 is made up of 15 amino acids. Trimming removed 5 bases from V and 8 bases from J, with 18 bases in between.

This chain uses TRBV27 with TRBJ2-3; D gene uncertain. Looked up from germline, CDR1 is MNHEY and CDR2 is SMNVEV (reference sequence). The CDR3 sequence is 15 residues long. Trimming took off 2 bases at V and 2 bases at J, with 11 bases between the two ends. This CDR3 is CASSLHNYYTDTQYF. Written as DNA, the CDR3 is TGTGCCAGCAGTTTACACAACTATTACACAGATACGCAGTATTTT.

For the CDR3, the DNA is TGTGCCAGTAGTTTCTGGGGGCGCAGACAGCCCCAGCATTTT. Translation: CASSFWGRRQPQHF. V gene TRBV19 combines with J gene TRBJ1-5; D is perhaps TRBD1 (6 bases). The germline CDR1 and CDR2 sequences are LNHDA and SQIVND (reference sequence). This CDR3 region has 14 residues. The V end was cut by 5 bases, the J end by 7 bases, with 15 bases between.

This chain connects TRBV5-1 to TRBJ1-2; 11 nucleotides align to TRBD1. J was trimmed by 0 bases and V by 4 bases; bases with no gene match: 11. Germline V gene lookup returns CDR1 SGHRS and CDR2 YFSETQ. CDR3 length equals 18 residues. In DNA, the CDR3 is TGCGCCAGCAGCCCGCGTCCCGGGACAGGGGGGGCTAACTATGGCTACACCTTC. Translating it yields CASSPRPGTGGANYGYTF.

This rearrangement joins TRBV21-1 to TRBJ2-1; TRBD2, the table's D call, was not compared with the DNA. TRBV21-1 has pseudogene status. CDR3 length equals 14 residues. The CDR3 spells CASSKDGSGNEQFF. In DNA form, the CDR3 reads TGTGCCAGCAGCAAAGACGGGTCGGGGAATGAGCAGTTCTTC.

The chain combines TRBV7-9 with TRBJ1-2; no clear D gene. Trimming took 5 bases from V and 4 from J, leaving 17 bases between them. Germline V CDR1 and CDR2: SEHNR, FQNEAQ (reference sequence). The CDR3 has 15 amino acids. CDR3 loop: CASSLFRYGSYGYTF. The DNA for the CDR3 is TGTGCCAGCAGCCTCTTTCGCTATGGTAGCTATGGCTACACCTTC. Drawing the rest from reference TRBV7-9 and TRBJ1-2, the complete variable domain is DTGVSQNPRHKITKRGQNVTFRCDPISEHNRLYWYRQTLGQGPEFLTYFQNEAQLEKSRLLSDRFSAERPKGSFSTLEIQRTEQGDSAMYLCASSLFRYGSYGYTFGSGTRLTVV.

The chain combines TRBV5-6 with TRBJ2-7; D remains ambiguous. The V gene lost 2 bases and the J gene lost 0 bases, with 15 bases spanning the gap. The CDR3 sequence is 16 residues long. The germline V gene encodes CDR1 SGHDT and CDR2 YYEEEE. The chain's CDR3 is CASSFYWQARSYEQYF. In nucleotides, the CDR3 is TGTGCCAGCAGCTTTTATTGGCAGGCGCGCTCCTACGAGCAGTACTTC.

This clone came up once. The chain recombines TRBV28 with TRBJ2-7; 10 nucleotides align to TRBD1. The germline V gene has CDR1 MDHEN and CDR2 SYDVKM. The J segment lost 2 bases and the V segment lost 5 bases, leaving 6 bases of the junction unmatched. The CDR3 runs 15 residues. CDR3 region: CASSLSGQGAYEQYF. The DNA for the CDR3 is TGTGCCAGCAGTCTCAGCGGACAGGGGGCCTACGAGCAGTACTTC.

This clone was observed once. The chain combines TRBV10-3 with TRBJ1-1; the D gene is possibly TRBD1 (5 bases). This CDR3 has 16 amino acids. Germline values: CDR1 ENHRY, CDR2 SYGVKD. Trimming pared 4 bases from V and 3 bases from J, leaving 18 bases between. CDR3 sequence reads: CAISGGWGRAYTEAFF. CDR3 in DNA: TGTGCCATCAGTGGTGGCTGGGGCAGGGCCTACACTGAAGCTTTCTTT.

V is TRBV2 and J is TRBJ1-2, with TRBD1 identical over 7 bases. The CDR3 contains 14 residues. V shed 8 bases, J shed 3 bases, and the junction held 9 bases outside the gene matches. Germline CDR1 is SNHLY and CDR2 is FYNNEI. The DNA of the CDR3 is TGTGCCAGCGGGAGACAGGGCGCAGACTATGGCTACACCTTC. Its protein product is CASGRQGADYGYTF.

The rearrangement links TRBV7-2 to TRBJ2-5, with no clear D. V shed 3 bases and J shed 4 bases, with 12 bases lying between them. CDR1 and CDR2 (germline): SGHTA, FQGNSA. The CDR3 has 14 residues. CDR3 amino acids: CASSFRVSGETQYF. In nucleotides, the CDR3 is TGTGCCAGCAGCTTCCGGGTCTCCGGAGAGACCCAGTACTTC.

The V and J genes are TRBV2 and TRBJ1-5, with unresolved D. This CDR3 spans 15 amino acids. Trimming took 1 base from V and 0 from J, leaving 7 bases between them. Looked up from germline, CDR1 is SNHLY and CDR2 is FYNNEI. This chain's CDR3 is CASSEDSYSNQPQHF. DNA for the CDR3: TGTGCCAGCAGTGAAGACTCTTATAGCAATCAGCCCCAGCATTTT.

The V and J genes are TRBV18 and TRBJ1-5; D call uncertain. With 4 bases removed from V and 3 bases from J, the gap between germline ends came to 13 bases. The CDR3 consists of 15 residues. Germline V gene data show CDR1 as KGHSH and CDR2 as LQKENI. The CDR3 sequence: CASSRSSGYNQPQHF. The CDR3, as DNA: TGTGCCAGCTCACGTTCGTCAGGTTACAATCAGCCCCAGCATTTT. Using reference TRBV18 and TRBJ1-5 for the parts outside the CDR3, the full variable domain is NAGVMQNPRHLVRRRGQEARLRCSPMKGHSHVYWYRQLPEEGLKFMVYLQKENIIDESGMPKERFSAEFPKEGPSILRIQQVVRGDSAAYFCASSRSSGYNQPQHFGDGTRLSIL.

The gene calls are TRBV18 and TRBJ1-1; D perhaps matches TRBD1 (5 bases). The CDR3 runs to 11 residues. Trimming stripped 3 bases from V and 8 bases from J, with 7 bases between. CDR1 KGHSH and CDR2 LQKENI come from the germline V gene. This CDR3 is CASSPGLEAFF. The CDR3 DNA is TGTGCCAGCTCACCGGGACTGGAAGCTTTCTTT.

This clone showed up just once. The chain carries TRBV6-5 and TRBJ2-4, with D perhaps matching TRBD2 (6 bases). This CDR3 comprises 15 residues. Trimming stripped 8 bases from V and 1 base from J, with 15 bases between. CDR1 and CDR2 from the germline V gene are MNHEY and SVGAGI. CDR3 nucleotide sequence: TGTGCCAGCTGGACCGGTGGAGGGGCCAAAAACATTCAGTACTTC. Amino acids: CASWTGGGAKNIQYF.

CDR3 in amino acids: CASSPSQGQDYGYTF. CDR3 DNA sequence: TGTGCCAGCTCACCATCGCAGGGGCAGGACTATGGCTACACCTTC. V is TRBV18 and J is TRBJ1-2, with D perhaps TRBD1 (6 bases). Trimming stripped 2 bases from V and 3 bases from J, with 13 bases between. The CDR3 covers 15 residues. The V gene's germline CDR1 is KGHSH and CDR2 LQKENI.

The chain has TRBV5-6 and TRBJ2-7; D is undetermined. The CDR3 consists of 14 residues. The V end was cut by 6 bases, the J end by 2 bases, with 15 bases between. Germline assignment: CDR1 SGHDT and CDR2 YYEEEE. The CDR3 sequence: CASNRFRGTYEQYF. The CDR3 nucleotides read TGTGCCAGCAATCGCTTTAGAGGAACCTACGAGCAGTACTTC.

The V call is TRBV4-1, the J call TRBJ2-7, with a tentative D call TRBD1 (8 bases). In germline, CDR1 is MGHRA, CDR2 YSYEKL. This CDR3 spans 16 amino acids. V was trimmed by 3 bases and J by 4 bases, leaving 19 bases between them. DNA for the CDR3: TGCGCCAGCAGCCATACAGGGGGAGGGCCTAGGTACGAGCAGTACTTC. Its protein product is CASSHTGGGPRYEQYF.